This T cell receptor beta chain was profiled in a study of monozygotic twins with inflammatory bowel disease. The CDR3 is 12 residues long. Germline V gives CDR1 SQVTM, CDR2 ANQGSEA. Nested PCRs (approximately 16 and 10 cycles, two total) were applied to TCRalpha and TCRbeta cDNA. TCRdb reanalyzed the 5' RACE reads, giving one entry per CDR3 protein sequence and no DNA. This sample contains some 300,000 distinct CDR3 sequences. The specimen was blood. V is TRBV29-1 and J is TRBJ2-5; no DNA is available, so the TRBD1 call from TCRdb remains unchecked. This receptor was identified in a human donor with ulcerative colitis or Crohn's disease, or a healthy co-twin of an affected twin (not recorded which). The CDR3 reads CSGGTGGETQYF.